This T cell receptor (beta chain) was found in a study of T-cell reconstitution after alpha-beta-depleted transplantation in children. The library targeted TCRbeta and was prepared with unique molecular identifiers. A single record per CDR3 protein comes from TCRdb applying MiXCR to the PCR reads. The sample carries approximately 400,000 distinct CDR3 sequences, about a tenth recorded once. Germline CDR1 and CDR2: SGHRS and YFSETQ. V lost 3 bases, J lost 2 bases, and 5 bases lay in between. The CDR3 consists of 13 residues. The origin of this receptor is a human donor who donated a stem cell graft to a child with acute myeloid leukemia. The chain combines TRBV5-1 with TRBJ2-2; D gene ambiguous. This sample comprised PBMCs from the stem cell graft donor, obtained from the stem cell graft. CDR3 sequence (DNA): TGCGCCAGCAGCTCCGAAAACACCGGGGAGCTGTTTTTT. Its protein is CASSSENTGELFF.